This record concerns one T cell receptor (beta chain) sequence. Its antigen is unidentified. The data originate from a study of CD8+CD57+ T cells in acquired aplastic anemia. CDR3 length: 14 residues. The germline V gene encodes CDR1 SGDLS and CDR2 YYNGEE. V lost 7 bases, J lost 2 bases, and 10 bases lay in between. Sequenced patients had shown CD8+CD57+ cell expansion by flow cytometry. The blood sampling took place in patients who had so far received no therapy. Notes on the study in general: Found in both controls and patients were 25 to 35 CD8+ CDR3 sequences.

For CDR3 and TCR beta VDJ profiling, genomic DNA was the template used. TCRdb used MiXCR to reprocess the reads, holding one entry per CDR3 protein. The sample lists a few hundred thousand distinct CDR3 sequences; less than 35% were seen once. Sequences were obtained from sorted CD4+, CD8+, or CD8+CD57+ T cells (not recorded which) from PBMCs. The J gene is TRBJ1-6, the V gene TRBV9; a weak D match, TRBD1 (5 bases). This clonotype was obtained from a human donor with aplastic anemia. DNA for the CDR3: TGTGCCAGCGCGAGGGGTCCCTATAATTCACCCCTCCACTTT. It specifies CASARGPYNSPLHF. Full variable domain (missing parts from reference TRBV9 and TRBJ1-6): DSGVTQTPKHLITATGQRVTLRCSPRSGDLSVYWYQQSLDQGLQFLIQYYNGEERAKGNILERFSAQQFPDLHSELNLSSLELGDSALYFCASARGPYNSPLHFGNGTRLTVT.